These 20 T cell receptor beta chains originate from one sample sequenced in a study of siplizumab effects on memory and regulatory T cells. Clones were sequenced by immunoSEQ multiplex PCR, and TCRdb holds only the in-frame ones, with some missing. This table holds some 62,000 clones, roughly 85% found once. Sample: memory CD4+ T cells sorted from blood. The receptors derive from a human donor in good health.

The chain carries TRBV11-2 and TRBJ2-5; D is unresolved. CDR1 and CDR2 from the germline V gene are SGHAT and FQNNGV. The CDR3 is 15 amino acids. V shed 0 bases and J shed 5 bases, with 13 bases lying between them. CDR3 bases: TGTGCCAGCAGCTTAGACACTGGGGTGGGGGAGACCCAGTACTTC. It is translated as CASSLDTGVGETQYF.

In its sample, this clone was seen once. J is TRBJ2-3 and V is TRBV5-1; D is possibly TRBD1 or TRBD2 (5 bases each). There are 17 residues in the CDR3. The germline V gene has CDR1 SGHRS and CDR2 YFSETQ. Trimming took 4 bases from V and 2 from J, leaving 20 bases between them. The CDR3 DNA reads TGCGCCAGCAGCGGGGGTCCGGGCCTGACCCTCACAGATACGCAGTATTTT. Translation: CASSGGPGLTLTDTQYF.

The chain uses TRBV2 and TRBJ1-4, with D uncertain. Trimming pared 8 bases from V and 5 bases from J, leaving 18 bases between. The V gene's germline CDR1 is SNHLY and CDR2 FYNNEI. The CDR3 runs to 15 residues. The CDR3 DNA is TGTGCCAGCGGGGAGCGGACGGCCCTAAATGAAAAACTGTTTTTT. This encodes CASGERTALNEKLFF.

V is TRBV6-5 and J is TRBJ2-7; D tentatively fits TRBD1 or TRBD2 (6 bases each). Germline CDR1 and CDR2: MNHEY and SVGAGI. This CDR3 spans 16 amino acids. V was clipped by 2 bases and J by 5 bases, with 19 bases between them. In nucleotides, the CDR3 is TGTGCCAGCAGTTACGGGGGGCCGCCCCTCCCAGACGAGCAGTACTTC. It specifies CASSYGGPPLPDEQYF.

The chain joins TRBV4-1 to TRBJ2-5; D is unresolved. Deletions cut 5 bases from V and 5 bases from J, with 12 bases between. Germline CDR1 is MGHRA and CDR2 is YSYEKL. There are 13 residues in the CDR3. For the CDR3, the DNA is TGCGCCAGCAGCAAGGGCGTTTGGGAGACCCAGTACTTC. It yields the protein CASSKGVWETQYF.

This chain links TRBV7-9 with TRBJ2-2; D unclear. V lost 5 bases, J lost 0 bases, and 7 bases lay in between. The CDR3 is made up of 14 amino acids. Germline lookup yields CDR1 SEHNR and CDR2 FQNEAQ (reference sequence). The CDR3 here is CASSPNSNTGELFF. CDR3 nucleotide sequence: TGTGCCAGCAGCCCTAACTCGAACACCGGGGAGCTGTTTTTT.

This sequence joins TRBV5-6 and TRBJ1-2; the match to TRBD1 covers 8 bases. The CDR3 is 15 residues long. Trimming cost V 4 bases and J 4 bases; bases outside gene matches: 9. CDR1 is SGHDT, CDR2 YYEEEE, per germline. The CDR3 loop reads CASSPAPRGLYGYTF. In DNA, the CDR3 is TGTGCCAGCAGCCCCGCCCCCAGGGGGCTCTATGGCTACACCTTC. The full variable domain, with the rest looked up from reference TRBV5-6 and TRBJ1-2, is DAGVTQSPTHLIKTRGQQVTLRCSPKSGHDTVSWYQQALGQGPQFIFQYYEEEERQRGNFPDRFSGHQFPNYSSELNVNALLLGDSALYLCASSPAPRGLYGYTFGSGTRLTVV.

The chain recombines TRBV5-5 with TRBJ2-5; D ambiguous. Germline values: CDR1 SGHKS, CDR2 YYEKEE (reference sequence). Trimming took 4 bases from V and 1 from J, leaving 2 bases between them. The CDR3 covers 11 residues. CDR3 amino acids: CASSPQETQYF. The CDR3 DNA is TGTGCCAGCAGCCCCCAAGAGACCCAGTACTTC.

The chain employs TRBV19 and TRBJ2-5; 9 bases line up with TRBD2. Gene TRBJ2-7 matches the end of the DNA better, so the J call may be wrong. CDR1 is LNHDA, CDR2 SQIVND, per germline (reference sequence). CDR3 length: 15 residues. CDR3 region: CATTLGASGDHEQYF. Written as DNA, the CDR3 is TGTGCCACCACCCTAGGGGCTAGCGGGGACCACGAGCAGTACTTC.

The J gene is TRBJ1-2, the V gene TRBV5-1; D gene ambiguous. V gave up 6 bases and J gave up 4 bases, with 16 bases separating them. Germline V gives CDR1 SGHRS, CDR2 YFSETQ. This CDR3 has 14 amino acids. The CDR3 reads CASTPGVAGYGYTF. Written as DNA, the CDR3 is TGCGCCAGCACCCCGGGAGTTGCTGGCTATGGCTACACCTTC.

The chain employs TRBV15 and TRBJ2-7; D is tentatively TRBD1 or TRBD2 (5 bases each). With 1 base removed from V and 7 bases from J, the gap between germline ends came to 17 bases. CDR1 is LNHNV, CDR2 YYDKDF, per germline (reference sequence). This CDR3 is 15 amino acids long. CDR3 sequence: CATSRGGTDKREQYF. CDR3 nucleotide sequence: TGTGCCACCAGCAGAGGTGGGACGGATAAGAGAGAGCAGTACTTC.

The chain joins TRBV14 to TRBJ1-3, with D hard to call. The length of the CDR3 is 13 residues. Germline V CDR1 and CDR2: SGHDN, FVKESK. Trimming stripped 0 bases from V and 7 bases from J, with 7 bases between. The CDR3 sequence: CASSQDRLNTIYF. DNA for the CDR3: TGTGCCAGCAGCCAAGATCGGCTGAACACCATATATTTT.

The J gene is TRBJ1-2, the V gene TRBV5-6; weak D call: TRBD1 (5 bases). V gave up 1 base and J gave up 4 bases, with 14 bases separating them. CDR1 SGHDT and CDR2 YYEEEE come from the germline V gene. The CDR3 is made up of 15 amino acids. CDR3 nucleotide sequence: TGTGCCAGCAGCTTGCCTGGGGGAGGGGTCTATGGCTACACCTTC. Its translation: CASSLPGGGVYGYTF. The full variable domain, its missing parts supplied by reference TRBV5-6 and TRBJ1-2, is DAGVTQSPTHLIKTRGQQVTLRCSPKSGHDTVSWYQQALGQGPQFIFQYYEEEERQRGNFPDRFSGHQFPNYSSELNVNALLLGDSALYLCASSLPGGGVYGYTFGSGTRLTVV.

The sample holds a few counts of this clone. The chain couples TRBV5-1 to TRBJ2-1; D tentatively fits TRBD1 or TRBD2 (5 bases each). V lost 2 bases, J lost 8 bases, and 17 bases lay in between. CDR3 length: 15 amino acids. Germline-derived CDR1 and CDR2 are SGHRS and YFSETQ. The CDR3 is CASSLAAGYDHEQFF. The CDR3 nucleotides read TGCGCCAGCAGCTTAGCGGCAGGGTACGACCATGAGCAGTTCTTC.

This clone was detected only a few times. This chain uses TRBV14 with TRBJ2-3; D may be TRBD2 (6 bases). V was shortened by 2 bases and J by 4 bases, with 10 bases between the two germline ends. The CDR3 sequence is 14 residues long. Germline V gives CDR1 SGHDN, CDR2 FVKESK. The CDR3: CASSQSGAADTQYF. The CDR3 region has the DNA TGTGCCAGCAGCCAATCGGGAGCGGCAGATACGCAGTATTTT. Combining the CDR3 with reference TRBV14 and TRBJ2-3 gives the whole variable domain EAGVTQFPSHSVIEKGQTVTLRCDPISGHDNLYWYRRVMGKEIKFLLHFVKESKQDESGMPNNRFLAERTGGTYSTLKVQPAELEDSGVYFCASSQSGAADTQYFGPGTRLTVL.

J is TRBJ2-5 and V is TRBV18; D ambiguous. The end of the DNA fits TRBJ2-7 better, so the J call may be wrong. Per the germline V gene, CDR1 is KGHSH and CDR2 is LQKENI. The CDR3 is made up of 14 amino acids. The chain's CDR3 is CASSPWEGPDEQYF. CDR3 bases: TGTGCCAGCTCACCTTGGGAAGGACCCGACGAGCAGTACTTC.

The chain carries TRBV2 and TRBJ1-1; D possibly corresponds to TRBD1 (6 bases). V was pared by 6 bases and J by 0 bases, with 8 bases between. CDR3 length equals 13 residues. Germline values: CDR1 SNHLY, CDR2 FYNNEI. The CDR3 region has the DNA TGTGCCAGCAGCGGACAGCTGAACACTGAAGCTTTCTTT. This codes for CASSGQLNTEAFF.

The CDR3 DNA is TGCGCCAGCAGCTTGTACGGCGATGGCTACACCTTC. It encodes CASSLYGDGYTF. This chain links TRBV5-1 with TRBJ1-2; D unclear. The CDR3 is 12 residues long. Trimming took off 1 base at V and 6 bases at J, with 7 bases between the two ends. Germline CDR1 reads SGHRS; CDR2 reads YFSETQ.

This clone was detected only a few times. V and J are TRBV5-8 and TRBJ1-2; D perhaps matches TRBD1 (5 bases). Germline CDR1 reads SGHTS; CDR2 reads YDEGEE. With 5 bases removed from V and 1 base from J, the gap between germline ends came to 12 bases. The CDR3 is 14 residues long. CDR3 sequence: CASRNDRNNYGYTF. The CDR3 DNA sequence: TGTGCCAGCAGAAACGACAGAAATAACTATGGCTACACCTTC.

The V and J genes are TRBV2 and TRBJ2-7, with 9 nucleotides matching TRBD2. Germline lookup yields CDR1 SNHLY and CDR2 FYNNEI. The junction had 13 bases not matched to a gene; V was cut back by 4 bases and J by 6 bases. The CDR3 loop spans 16 amino acids. CDR3 coding DNA: TGTGCCAGCAGTGGACTCCACTTAGCGGGAGCCGGCGAGCAGTACTTC. Amino acids: CASSGLHLAGAGEQYF.